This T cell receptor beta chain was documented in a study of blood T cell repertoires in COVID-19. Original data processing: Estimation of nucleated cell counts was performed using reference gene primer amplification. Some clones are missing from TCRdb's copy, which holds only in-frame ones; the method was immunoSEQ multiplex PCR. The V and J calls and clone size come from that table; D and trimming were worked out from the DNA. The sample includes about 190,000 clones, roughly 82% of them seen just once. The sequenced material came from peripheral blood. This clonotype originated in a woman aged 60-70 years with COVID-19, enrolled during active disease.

CDR3 sequence reads: CASSYLAGPDTQYF. CDR3 bases: TGTGCCAGCAGTTACTTAGCGGGCCCAGATACGCAGTATTTT. The chain employs TRBV6-2 or TRBV6-3 and TRBJ2-3; 7 bases align to TRBD2. The trim removed 1 base at V and 4 bases at J, leaving 2 bases unmatched. This CDR3 is 14 amino acids long. Germline lookup yields CDR1 MNHEY and CDR2 SVGEGT.